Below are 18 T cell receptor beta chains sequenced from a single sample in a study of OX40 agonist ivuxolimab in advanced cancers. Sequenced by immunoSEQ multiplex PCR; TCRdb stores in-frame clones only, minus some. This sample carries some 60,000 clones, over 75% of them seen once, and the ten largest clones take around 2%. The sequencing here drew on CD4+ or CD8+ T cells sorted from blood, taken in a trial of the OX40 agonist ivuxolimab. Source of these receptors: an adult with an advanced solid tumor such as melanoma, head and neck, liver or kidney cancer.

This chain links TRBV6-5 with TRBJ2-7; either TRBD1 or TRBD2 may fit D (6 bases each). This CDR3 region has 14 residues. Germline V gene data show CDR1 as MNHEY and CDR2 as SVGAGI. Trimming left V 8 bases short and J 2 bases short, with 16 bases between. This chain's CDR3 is CASGRSGAPYEQYF. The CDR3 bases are TGTGCCAGCGGGAGGTCAGGGGCCCCCTACGAGCAGTACTTC.

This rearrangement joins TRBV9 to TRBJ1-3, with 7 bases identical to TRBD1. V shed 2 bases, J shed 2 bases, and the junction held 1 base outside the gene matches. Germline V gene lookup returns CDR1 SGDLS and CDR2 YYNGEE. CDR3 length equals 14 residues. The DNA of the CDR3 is TGTGCCAGCAGCGTGCAGGGGGCTGGAAACACCATATATTTT. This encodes CASSVQGAGNTIYF.

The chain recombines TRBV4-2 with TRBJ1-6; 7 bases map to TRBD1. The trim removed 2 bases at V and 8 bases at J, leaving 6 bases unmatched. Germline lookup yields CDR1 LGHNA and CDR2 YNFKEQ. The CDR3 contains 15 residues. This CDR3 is CASSQTGATDSPLHF. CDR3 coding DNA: TGTGCCAGCAGCCAAACAGGGGCAACCGATTCACCCCTCCACTTT.

This CDR3 reads CASSPTATRSSGNTIYF. CDR3 coding DNA: TGTGCCAGCTCACCCACCGCGACACGGAGCTCTGGAAACACCATATATTTT. The chain combines TRBV18 with TRBJ1-3; D uncertain. The germline gives CDR1 KGHSH, CDR2 LQKENI. V lost 3 bases, J lost 0 bases, and 15 bases lay in between. The CDR3 has 17 amino acids.

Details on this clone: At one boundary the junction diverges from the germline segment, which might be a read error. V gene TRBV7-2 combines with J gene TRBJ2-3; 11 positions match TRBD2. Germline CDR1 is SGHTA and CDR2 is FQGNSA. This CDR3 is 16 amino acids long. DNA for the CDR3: TGTGCCAGCACTTACCGACTAGCGGGATACACAGATACACAGTATTTT. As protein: CASTYRLAGYTDTQYF.

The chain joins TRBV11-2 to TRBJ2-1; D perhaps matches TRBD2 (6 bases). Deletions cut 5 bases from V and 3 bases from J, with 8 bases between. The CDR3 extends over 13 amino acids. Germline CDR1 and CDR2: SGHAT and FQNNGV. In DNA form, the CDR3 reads TGTGCCAGCAGCCCGGGACTCTACAATGAGCAGTTCTTC. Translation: CASSPGLYNEQFF.

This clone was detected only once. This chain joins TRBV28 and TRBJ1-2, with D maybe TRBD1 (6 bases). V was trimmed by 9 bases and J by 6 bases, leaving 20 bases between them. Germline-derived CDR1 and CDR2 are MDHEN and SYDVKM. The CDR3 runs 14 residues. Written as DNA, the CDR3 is TGTGCCAGTAAGATCTACAGGGTCCTTGATGGCTACACCTTC. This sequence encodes CASKIYRVLDGYTF.

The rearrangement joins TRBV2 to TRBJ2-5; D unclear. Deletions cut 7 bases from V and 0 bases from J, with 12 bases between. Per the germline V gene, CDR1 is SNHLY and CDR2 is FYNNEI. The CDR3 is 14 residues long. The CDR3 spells CASTSNRYQETQYF. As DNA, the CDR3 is TGTGCCAGCACCTCAAACCGGTACCAAGAGACCCAGTACTTC.

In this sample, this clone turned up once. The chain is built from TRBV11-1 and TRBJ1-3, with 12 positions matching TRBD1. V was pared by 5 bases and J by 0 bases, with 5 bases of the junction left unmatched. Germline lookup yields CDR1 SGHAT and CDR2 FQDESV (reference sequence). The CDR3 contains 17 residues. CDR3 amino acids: CASSDRDRGLSGNTIYF. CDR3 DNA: TGTGCCAGCAGCGACCGGGACAGGGGGCTCTCTGGAAACACCATATATTTT.

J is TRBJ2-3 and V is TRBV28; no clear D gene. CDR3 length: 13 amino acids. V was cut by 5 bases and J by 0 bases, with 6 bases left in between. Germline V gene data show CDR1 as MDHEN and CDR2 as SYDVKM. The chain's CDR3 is CASSGVSTDTQYF. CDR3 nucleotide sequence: TGTGCCAGCAGTGGGGTTAGCACAGATACGCAGTATTTT.

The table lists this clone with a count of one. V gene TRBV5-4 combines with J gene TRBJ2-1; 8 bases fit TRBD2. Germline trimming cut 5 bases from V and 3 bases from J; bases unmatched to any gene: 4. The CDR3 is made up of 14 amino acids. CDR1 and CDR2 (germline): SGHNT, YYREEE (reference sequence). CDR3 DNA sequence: TGTGCCAGCAGGAGCGGGGGAAACTACAATGAGCAGTTCTTC. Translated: CASRSGGNYNEQFF.

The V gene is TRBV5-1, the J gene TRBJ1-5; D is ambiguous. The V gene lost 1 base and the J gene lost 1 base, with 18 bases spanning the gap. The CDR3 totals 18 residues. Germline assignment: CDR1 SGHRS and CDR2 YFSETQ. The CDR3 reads CASSLSPGFNSSNQPQHF. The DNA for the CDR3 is TGCGCCAGCAGCTTGAGCCCTGGTTTCAATTCAAGCAATCAGCCCCAGCATTTT.

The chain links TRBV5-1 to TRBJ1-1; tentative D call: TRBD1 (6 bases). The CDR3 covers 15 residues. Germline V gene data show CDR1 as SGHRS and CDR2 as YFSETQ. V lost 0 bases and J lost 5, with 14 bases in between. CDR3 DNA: TGCGCCAGCAGCTTGGACAGGGCCATGGGTACTGAAGCTTTCTTT. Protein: CASSLDRAMGTEAFF.

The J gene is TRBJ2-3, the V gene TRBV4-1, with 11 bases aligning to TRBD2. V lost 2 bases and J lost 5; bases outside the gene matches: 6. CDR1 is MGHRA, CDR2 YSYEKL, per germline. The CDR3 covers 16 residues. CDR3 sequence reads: CASSQPSGGSVDTQYF. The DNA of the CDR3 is TGCGCCAGCAGCCAACCTAGCGGGGGGAGTGTAGATACGCAGTATTTT.

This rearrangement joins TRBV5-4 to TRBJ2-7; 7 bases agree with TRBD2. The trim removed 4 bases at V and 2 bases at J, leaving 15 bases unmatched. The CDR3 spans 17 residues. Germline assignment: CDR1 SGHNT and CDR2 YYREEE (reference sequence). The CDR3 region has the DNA TGTGCCAGCAGCCCCGGGGCAGGGAGGGCCCCCACCTACGAGCAGTACTTC. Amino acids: CASSPGAGRAPTYEQYF.

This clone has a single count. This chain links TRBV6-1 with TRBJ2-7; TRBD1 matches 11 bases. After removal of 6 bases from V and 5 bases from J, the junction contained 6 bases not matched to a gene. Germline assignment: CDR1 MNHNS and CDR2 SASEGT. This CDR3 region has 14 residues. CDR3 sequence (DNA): TGTGCCAGCAGATCCGGGACAGGGGGGCACGAGCAGTACTTC. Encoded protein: CASRSGTGGHEQYF.

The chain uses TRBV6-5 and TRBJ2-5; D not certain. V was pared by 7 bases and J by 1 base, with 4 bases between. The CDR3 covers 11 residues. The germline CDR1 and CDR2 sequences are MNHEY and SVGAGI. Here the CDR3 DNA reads TGTGCCAGCATGGGCCAAGAGACCCAGTACTTC. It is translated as CASMGQETQYF.

CDR3 DNA sequence: TGCGCCAGCAGCTTGGCCTGGAGGGAGGGCCCCTACGAGCAGTACTTC. Residues: CASSLAWREGPYEQYF. The rearrangement uses TRBV5-1 and TRBJ2-7; 7 nucleotides line up with TRBD2. Germline-derived CDR1 and CDR2 are SGHRS and YFSETQ. V shed 0 bases and J 2 bases; nucleotides not matched to a gene: 8. The CDR3 contains 16 residues.